The following is a T cell receptor (beta chain) sequence with its context. This record belongs to a study of shared T cell receptors in the human thymus. Assay: immunoSEQ multiplex PCR; the TCRdb copy retains only in-frame clones and omits some. This sample has about 660,000 clones; about 87% occur once, and the top ten carry 0.0094%. In germline, CDR1 is ENHRY, CDR2 SYGVKD. V shed 2 bases and J 3 bases; nucleotides not matched to a gene: 2. CDR3 size: 14 residues. This same sample was also part of a study on human thymus T cells. This second report adds: The thymus was resected at corrective cardiac surgery.

The rearrangement links TRBV10-3 to TRBJ2-7; 9 bases fit TRBD1. The sample taken for sequencing was thymocytes. This receptor was identified in a boy under two years old with a congenital heart defect. The CDR3 DNA reads as TGTGCCATCAGTGAGGTGACAGGGGGCTACGAGCAGTACTTC. This sequence encodes CAISEVTGGYEQYF.